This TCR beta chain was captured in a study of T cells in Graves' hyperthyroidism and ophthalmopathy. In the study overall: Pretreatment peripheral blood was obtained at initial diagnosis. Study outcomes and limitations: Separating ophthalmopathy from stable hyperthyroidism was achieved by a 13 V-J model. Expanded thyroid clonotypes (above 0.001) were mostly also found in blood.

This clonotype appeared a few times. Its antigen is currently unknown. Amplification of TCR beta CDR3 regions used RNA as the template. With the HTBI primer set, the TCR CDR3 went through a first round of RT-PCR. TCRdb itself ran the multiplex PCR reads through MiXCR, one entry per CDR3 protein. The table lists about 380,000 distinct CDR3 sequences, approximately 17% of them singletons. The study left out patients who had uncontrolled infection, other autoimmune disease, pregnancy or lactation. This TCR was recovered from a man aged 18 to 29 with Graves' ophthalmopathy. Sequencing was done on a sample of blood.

CDR3 loop: CASSLDTQETQYF. CDR3 DNA: TGTGCCAGCAGCTTGGACACCCAAGAGACCCAGTACTTC. The chain has TRBV5-4 and TRBJ2-5; no clear D. The V gene lost 0 bases and the J gene lost 1 base, with 4 bases spanning the gap. CDR1 and CDR2 from the germline V gene are SGHNT and YYREEE (reference sequence). This CDR3 contains 13 residues.